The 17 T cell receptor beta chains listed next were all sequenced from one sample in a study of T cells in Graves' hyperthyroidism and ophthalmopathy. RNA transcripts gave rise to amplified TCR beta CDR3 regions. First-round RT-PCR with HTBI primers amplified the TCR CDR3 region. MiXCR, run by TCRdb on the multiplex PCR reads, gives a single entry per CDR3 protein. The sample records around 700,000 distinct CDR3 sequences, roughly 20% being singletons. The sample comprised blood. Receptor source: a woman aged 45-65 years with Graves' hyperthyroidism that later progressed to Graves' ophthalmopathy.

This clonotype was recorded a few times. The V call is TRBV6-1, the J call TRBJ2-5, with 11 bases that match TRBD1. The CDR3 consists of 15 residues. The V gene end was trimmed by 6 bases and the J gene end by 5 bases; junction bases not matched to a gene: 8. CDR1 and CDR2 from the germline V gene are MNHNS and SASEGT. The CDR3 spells CASSDPGQGVETQYF. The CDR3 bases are TGTGCCAGCAGCGATCCGGGACAGGGGGTGGAGACCCAGTACTTC.

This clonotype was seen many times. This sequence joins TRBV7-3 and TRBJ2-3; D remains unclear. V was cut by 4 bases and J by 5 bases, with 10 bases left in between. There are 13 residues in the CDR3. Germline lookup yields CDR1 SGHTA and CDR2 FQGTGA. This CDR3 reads CASSSMDGDTQYF. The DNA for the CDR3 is TGTGCCAGCAGCTCTATGGACGGAGATACGCAGTATTTT.

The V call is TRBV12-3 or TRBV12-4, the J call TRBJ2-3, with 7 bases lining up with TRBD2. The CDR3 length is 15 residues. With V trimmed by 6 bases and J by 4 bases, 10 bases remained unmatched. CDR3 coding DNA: TGTGCCAGCAGCCGACGGGGGGAGTTGGCAGATACGCAGTATTTT. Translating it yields CASSRRGELADTQYF.

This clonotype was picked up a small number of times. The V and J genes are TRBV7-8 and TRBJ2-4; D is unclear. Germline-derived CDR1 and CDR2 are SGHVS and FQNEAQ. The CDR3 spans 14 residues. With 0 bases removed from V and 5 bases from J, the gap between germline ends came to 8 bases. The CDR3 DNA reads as TGTGCCAGCAGCTTAGCGCTCCCAGAAAACATTCAGTACTTC. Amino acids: CASSLALPENIQYF. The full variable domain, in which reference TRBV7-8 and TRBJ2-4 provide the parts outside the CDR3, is GAGVSQSPRYKVAKRGQDVALRCDPISGHVSLFWYQQALGQGPEFLTYFQNEAQLDKSGLPSDRFFAERPEGSVSTLKIQRTQQEDSAVYLCASSLALPENIQYFGAGTRLSVL.

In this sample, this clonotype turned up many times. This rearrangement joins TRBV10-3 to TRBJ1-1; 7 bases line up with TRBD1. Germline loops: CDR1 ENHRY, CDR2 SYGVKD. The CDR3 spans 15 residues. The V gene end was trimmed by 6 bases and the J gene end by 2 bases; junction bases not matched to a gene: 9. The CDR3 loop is CAIRRTGTANTEAFF. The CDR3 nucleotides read TGTGCCATCAGGCGAACCGGGACAGCCAACACTGAAGCTTTCTTT.

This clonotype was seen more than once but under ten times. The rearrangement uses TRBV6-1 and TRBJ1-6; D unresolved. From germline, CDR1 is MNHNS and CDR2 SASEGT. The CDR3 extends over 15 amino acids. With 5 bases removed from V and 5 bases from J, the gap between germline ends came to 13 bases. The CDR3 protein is CASSRARVDNSPLHF. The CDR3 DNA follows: TGTGCCAGCAGTCGAGCGAGGGTGGATAATTCACCCCTCCACTTT.

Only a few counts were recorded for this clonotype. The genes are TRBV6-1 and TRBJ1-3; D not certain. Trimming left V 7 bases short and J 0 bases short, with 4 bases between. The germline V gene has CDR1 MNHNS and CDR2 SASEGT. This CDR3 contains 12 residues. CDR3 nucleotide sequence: TGTGCCAGCACCCCCTCTGGAAACACCATATATTTT. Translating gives CASTPSGNTIYF.

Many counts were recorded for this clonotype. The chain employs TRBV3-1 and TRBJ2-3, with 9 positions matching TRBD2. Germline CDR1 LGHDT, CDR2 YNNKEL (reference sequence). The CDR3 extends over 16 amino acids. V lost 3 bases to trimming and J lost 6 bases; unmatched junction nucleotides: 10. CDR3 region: CASSHEGLALTDTQYF. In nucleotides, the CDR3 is TGTGCCAGCAGCCACGAGGGACTAGCATTAACGGATACGCAGTATTTT.

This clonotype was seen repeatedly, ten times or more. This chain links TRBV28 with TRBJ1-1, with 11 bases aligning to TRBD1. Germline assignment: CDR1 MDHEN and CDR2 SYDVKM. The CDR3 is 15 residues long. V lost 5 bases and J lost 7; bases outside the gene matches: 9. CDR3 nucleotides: TGTGCCAGCAGTGGCAGGACAGGGGGCATTTATGAAGCTTTCTTT. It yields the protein CASSGRTGGIYEAFF.

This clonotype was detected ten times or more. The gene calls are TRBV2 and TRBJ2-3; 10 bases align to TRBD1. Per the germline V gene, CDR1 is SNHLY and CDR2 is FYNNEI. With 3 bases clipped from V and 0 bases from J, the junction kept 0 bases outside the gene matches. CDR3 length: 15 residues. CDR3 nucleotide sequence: TGTGCCAGCAGTGAGGACAGGGGGAGCACAGATACGCAGTATTTT. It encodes CASSEDRGSTDTQYF.

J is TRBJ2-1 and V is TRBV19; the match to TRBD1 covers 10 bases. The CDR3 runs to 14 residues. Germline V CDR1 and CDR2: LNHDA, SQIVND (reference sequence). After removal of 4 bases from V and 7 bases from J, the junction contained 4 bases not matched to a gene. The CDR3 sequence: CASSNPGQGNEQFF. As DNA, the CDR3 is TGTGCCAGTAGTAATCCGGGACAGGGGAATGAGCAGTTCTTC.

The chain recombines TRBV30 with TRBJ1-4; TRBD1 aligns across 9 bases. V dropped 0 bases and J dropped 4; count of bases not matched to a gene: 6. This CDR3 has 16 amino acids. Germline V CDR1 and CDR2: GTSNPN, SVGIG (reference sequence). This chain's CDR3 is CAWSVQGAWSNEKLFF. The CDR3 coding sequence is TGTGCCTGGAGTGTACAGGGGGCGTGGAGTAATGAAAAACTGTTTTTT.

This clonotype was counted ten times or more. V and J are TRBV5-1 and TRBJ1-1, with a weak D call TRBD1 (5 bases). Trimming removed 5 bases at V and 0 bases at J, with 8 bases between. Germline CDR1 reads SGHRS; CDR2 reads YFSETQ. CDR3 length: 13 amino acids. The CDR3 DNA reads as TGCGCCAGCAGACAGGACCTGAACACTGAAGCTTTCTTT. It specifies CASRQDLNTEAFF.

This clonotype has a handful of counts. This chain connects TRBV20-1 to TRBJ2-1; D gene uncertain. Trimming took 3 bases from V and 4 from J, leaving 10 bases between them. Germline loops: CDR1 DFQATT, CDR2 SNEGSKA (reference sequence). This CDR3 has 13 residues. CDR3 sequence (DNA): TGCAGTGCTAGCGTTTGGAAATACAATGAGCAGTTCTTC. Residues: CSASVWKYNEQFF.

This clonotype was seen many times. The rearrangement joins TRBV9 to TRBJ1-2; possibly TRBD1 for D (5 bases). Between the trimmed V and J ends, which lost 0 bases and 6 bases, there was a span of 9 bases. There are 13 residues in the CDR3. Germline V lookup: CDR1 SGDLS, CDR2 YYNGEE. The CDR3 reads CASSVVGRDGYTF. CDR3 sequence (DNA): TGTGCCAGCAGCGTAGTGGGGCGGGATGGCTACACCTTC.

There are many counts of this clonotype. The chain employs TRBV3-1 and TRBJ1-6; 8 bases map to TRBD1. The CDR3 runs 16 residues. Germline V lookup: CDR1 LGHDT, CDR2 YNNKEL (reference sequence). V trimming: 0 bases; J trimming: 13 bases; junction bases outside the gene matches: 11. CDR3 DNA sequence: TGTGCCAGCAGCCAAGATCGCGCAGGGGGCTCCTCTCCCCTCCACTTT. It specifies CASSQDRAGGSSPLHF.

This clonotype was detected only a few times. In nucleotides, the CDR3 is TGCAGTGCTAGAGGGGACAGGGGAACCTACGAGCAGTACTTC. This translates into CSARGDRGTYEQYF. This chain uses TRBV20-1 with TRBJ2-7; TRBD1 matches at 10 bases. V lost 1 base and J lost 2; bases outside the gene matches: 2. This CDR3 is 14 amino acids long. Germline V gene lookup returns CDR1 DFQATT and CDR2 SNEGSKA (reference sequence).